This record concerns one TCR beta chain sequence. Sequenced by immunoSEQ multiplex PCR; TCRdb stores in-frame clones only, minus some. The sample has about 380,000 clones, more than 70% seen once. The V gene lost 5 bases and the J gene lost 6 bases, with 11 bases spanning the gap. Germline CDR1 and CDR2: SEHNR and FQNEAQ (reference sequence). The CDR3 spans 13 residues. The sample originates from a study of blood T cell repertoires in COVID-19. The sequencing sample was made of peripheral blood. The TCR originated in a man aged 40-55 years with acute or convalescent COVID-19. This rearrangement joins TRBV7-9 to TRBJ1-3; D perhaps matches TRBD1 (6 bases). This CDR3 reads CASSLNRANTIYF. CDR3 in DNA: TGTGCCAGCAGCCTGAACAGGGCAAACACCATATATTTT.